This TCR beta chain was documented in a study of control samples from healthy donors and cancer patients. Germline V CDR1 and CDR2: MNHEY, SMNVEV (reference sequence). The CDR3 sequence is 14 residues long. The V gene lost 8 bases and the J gene lost 5 bases, with 18 bases spanning the gap. The repertoire was sequenced with immunoSEQ multiplex PCR; TCRdb's copy has only in-frame clones and lacks some. The data show about 85,000 clones, 90% seen once. The TCR was taken from a woman under 30 in good health. What was sequenced was blood. The gene calls are TRBV27 and TRBJ2-5; a possible D gene is TRBD2 (6 bases). CDR3 region: CASRRGTPEETQYF. DNA of the CDR3: TGTGCCAGCCGCCGGGGGACCCCGGAGGAGACCCAGTACTTC.